A single sample is the source of the 20 T cell receptor beta chains below, sequenced in a study of CD4 T cells in relation to SARS-CoV-2 and coronaviruses. These receptors have no identified antigens. CD4+ T cells from unexposed donors were obtained before the COVID-19 pandemic (2011-2018). After roughly ten days of culture, CD4+ T cells were isolated. Clones were sequenced by immunoSEQ multiplex PCR, and TCRdb holds only the in-frame ones, with some missing. The sample shows 26,000 or so clones, roughly 76% of them seen only once. The sequencing input was CD4+ T cells from PBMCs, cultured in vitro. Every receptor here comes from a human donor in good health.

This sequence joins TRBV10-3 and TRBJ2-1; 10 bases are a match to TRBD2. V lost 7 bases to trimming and J lost 1 base; unmatched junction nucleotides: 10. This CDR3 region has 17 residues. The germline V gene has CDR1 ENHRY and CDR2 SYGVKD. DNA for the CDR3: TGTGCCATCATTATGGCTACTAGCGGGGTATCCTACAATGAGCAGTTCTTC. Its translation is CAIIMATSGVSYNEQFF.

There are a few counts of this clone. J is TRBJ2-3 and V is TRBV19; TRBD2 aligns across 8 bases. Germline assignment: CDR1 LNHDA and CDR2 SQIVND (reference sequence). V lost 3 bases and J lost 6; bases outside the gene matches: 8. The CDR3 runs 15 residues. CDR3 DNA: TGTGCCAGTAGTATGCCCGGGGGGGCCACGGATACGCAGTATTTT. The encoded protein is CASSMPGGATDTQYF.

The chain links TRBV7-9 to TRBJ2-1, with 8 bases that match TRBD1. Germline V gene data show CDR1 as SEHNR and CDR2 as FQNEAQ (reference sequence). The CDR3 sequence is 17 residues long. V was pared by 6 bases and J by 0 bases, with 10 bases of the junction left unmatched. Here the CDR3 DNA reads TGTGCCAGCAGACAGACAGGACAGGGCAGCTCCTACAATGAGCAGTTCTTC. Its protein product is CASRQTGQGSSYNEQFF.

The CDR3 is CASSILLQVNEQFF. The CDR3 DNA is TGTGCCAGTAGTATCCTCTTACAGGTCAATGAGCAGTTCTTC. V is TRBV19 and J is TRBJ2-1; D perhaps matches TRBD1 (5 bases). The V end was cut by 3 bases, the J end by 6 bases, with 12 bases between. The V gene's germline CDR1 is LNHDA and CDR2 SQIVND (reference sequence). The CDR3 loop spans 14 amino acids.

The chain uses TRBV6-2 or TRBV6-3 and TRBJ2-7, with D unresolved. The CDR3 length is 11 residues. Germline lookup yields CDR1 MNHEY and CDR2 SVGEGT. V lost 6 bases to trimming and J lost 6 bases, with 9 bases between them. This CDR3 reads CASSKRSEQYF. DNA of the CDR3: TGTGCCAGCAGCAAAAGGTCCGAGCAGTACTTC.

The J gene is TRBJ1-2, the V gene TRBV5-8; 7 nucleotides match TRBD1. With V trimmed by 4 bases and J by 8 bases, 5 bases remained unmatched. The germline CDR1 and CDR2 sequences are SGHTS and YDEGEE. This CDR3 is 12 amino acids long. CDR3 region: CASSLRGSGYTF. As DNA, the CDR3 is TGTGCCAGCAGCCTCAGGGGGAGCGGCTACACCTTC.

The chain has TRBV2 and TRBJ2-1; D is unclear. The V gene lost 2 bases and the J gene lost 2 bases, with 13 bases spanning the gap. Germline loops: CDR1 SNHLY, CDR2 FYNNEI. The CDR3 totals 16 residues. CDR3 in amino acids: CASSEIGFQTYNEQFF. The CDR3 DNA reads as TGTGCCAGCAGTGAAATAGGCTTCCAGACCTACAATGAGCAGTTCTTC.

This clone was counted a few times. V and J are TRBV19 and TRBJ2-2; unclear D gene. With 5 bases removed from V and 4 bases from J, the gap between germline ends came to 5 bases. This CDR3 has 12 residues. Germline V gene lookup returns CDR1 LNHDA and CDR2 SQIVND (reference sequence). The DNA for the CDR3 is TGTGCCAGTAGTTTCCGCACCGGGGAGCTGTTTTTT. Its translation is CASSFRTGELFF.

This sequence joins TRBV19 and TRBJ2-2, with 9 bases fitting TRBD1. With V trimmed by 7 bases and J by 5 bases, 8 bases remained unmatched. This CDR3 comprises 15 residues. Germline-derived CDR1 and CDR2 are LNHDA and SQIVND (reference sequence). CDR3 sequence reads: CASKPRDRETGELFF. In DNA, the CDR3 is TGTGCCAGTAAGCCCCGGGACAGGGAGACCGGGGAGCTGTTTTTT. Full variable domain (outside the CDR3, taken from reference TRBV19 and TRBJ2-2): DGGITQSPKYLFRKEGQNVTLSCEQNLNHDAMYWYRQDPGQGLRLIYYSQIVNDFQKGDIAEGYSVSREKKESFPLTVTSAQKNPTAFYLCASKPRDRETGELFFGEGSRLTVL.

V and J are TRBV6-5 and TRBJ1-2; D not certain. Germline V CDR1 and CDR2: MNHEY, SVGAGI. The CDR3 runs to 14 residues. V lost 0 bases, J lost 2 bases, and 7 bases lay in between. CDR3 sequence: CASSYSTPNYGYTF. As DNA, the CDR3 is TGTGCCAGCAGTTACTCGACACCCAACTATGGCTACACCTTC.

The chain uses TRBV11-3 and TRBJ1-4; maybe TRBD1 (6 bases). There are 15 residues in the CDR3. In germline, CDR1 is SGHNT, CDR2 YENEEA. Trimming removed 4 bases from V and 0 bases from J, with 9 bases in between. The DNA of the CDR3 is TGTGCCAGCAGCTCAGGGGATGCAACTAATGAAAAACTGTTTTTT. Its translation is CASSSGDATNEKLFF.

This chain joins TRBV6-2 or TRBV6-3 and TRBJ2-4; TRBD2 matches at 8 bases. The CDR3 covers 19 residues. CDR1 and CDR2 from the germline V gene are MNHEY and SVGEGT. Trimming removed 2 bases from V and 0 bases from J; junction bases left unmatched: 12. The CDR3 DNA sequence: TGTGCCAGCAGTTACAACGCGGGGGGCGTGGATTTAGCCAAAAACATTCAGTACTTC. Encoded protein: CASSYNAGGVDLAKNIQYF.

The chain combines TRBV7-9 with TRBJ1-2; TRBD1 matches 7 bases. This CDR3 is built from 16 residues. The germline gives CDR1 SEHNR, CDR2 FQNEAQ (reference sequence). J was trimmed by 2 bases and V by 5 bases; bases with no gene match: 11. The CDR3 reads CASSRGLGRGNYGYTF. The DNA of the CDR3 is TGTGCCAGCAGCCGGGGGCTGGGCAGGGGGAACTATGGCTACACCTTC.

V usage is TRBV10-2 and J usage is TRBJ1-1, with 10 positions matching TRBD1. CDR3 size: 16 residues. The germline gives CDR1 WSHSY, CDR2 SAAADI. J was trimmed by 6 bases and V by 6 bases; bases with no gene match: 13. The CDR3 sequence: CASRGETGGVWAEAFF. CDR3 DNA sequence: TGCGCCAGCAGGGGGGAGACAGGGGGCGTTTGGGCTGAAGCTTTCTTT.

This clone was picked up a small number of times. This chain connects TRBV2 to TRBJ1-2, with D maybe TRBD1 (5 bases). CDR1 is SNHLY, CDR2 FYNNEI, per germline. CDR3 size: 16 residues. Trimming took off 4 bases at V and 3 bases at J, with 18 bases between the two ends. This CDR3 is CASSAHRSGSDYGYTF. CDR3 sequence (DNA): TGTGCCAGCAGTGCCCACAGGTCAGGTAGTGACTATGGCTACACCTTC. The complete variable domain, with remaining parts taken from reference TRBV2 and TRBJ1-2, reads EPEVTQTPSHQVTQMGQEVILRCVPISNHLYFYWYRQILGQKVEFLVSFYNNEISEKSEIFDDQFSVERPDGSNFTLKIRSTKLEDSAMYFCASSAHRSGSDYGYTFGSGTRLTVV.

This clone was seen just once. This rearrangement joins TRBV19 to TRBJ2-2; no firm D call. The CDR3 covers 14 residues. The germline CDR1 and CDR2 sequences are LNHDA and SQIVND (reference sequence). V gave up 5 bases and J gave up 1 base, with 8 bases separating them. DNA of the CDR3: TGTGCCAGTAGTCGCTTGGGGAACACCGGGGAGCTGTTTTTT. Translating gives CASSRLGNTGELFF.

The chain combines TRBV4-1 with TRBJ1-1, with TRBD1 identical over 8 bases. The CDR3 is 18 amino acids. From germline, CDR1 is MGHRA and CDR2 YSYEKL. The trim removed 2 bases at V and 5 bases at J, leaving 16 bases unmatched. The CDR3 spells CASSQLRGTGGPRTEAFF. DNA for the CDR3: TGCGCCAGCAGCCAACTAAGGGGAACAGGGGGGCCGAGAACTGAAGCTTTCTTT.

The chain combines TRBV7-9 with TRBJ1-6; weak D call: TRBD1 (5 bases). The CDR3 totals 13 residues. Germline-derived CDR1 and CDR2 are SEHNR and FQNEAQ (reference sequence). Deletions cut 5 bases from V and 6 bases from J, with 8 bases between. CDR3 sequence reads: CASSPGFNSPLHF. For the CDR3, the DNA is TGTGCCAGCAGCCCAGGGTTTAATTCACCCCTCCACTTT.

The chain uses TRBV7-2 and TRBJ2-7; D is undetermined. Trimming took 6 bases from V and 0 from J, leaving 12 bases between them. Germline loops: CDR1 SGHTA, CDR2 FQGNSA. The CDR3 covers 14 residues. Here the CDR3 DNA reads TGTGCCAGCAGTCCGGGTGGCAGCTCCTACGAGCAGTACTTC. Encoded protein: CASSPGGSSYEQYF.

The rearrangement links TRBV7-2 to TRBJ2-7, with 8 nucleotides matching TRBD2. With V trimmed by 5 bases and J by 4 bases, 10 bases remained unmatched. The CDR3 sequence is 15 residues long. CDR1 is SGHTA and CDR2 is FQGNSA in the germline V gene. In DNA form, the CDR3 reads TGTGCCAGCAGCCCTGATACGGGGGGGCGGTACGAGCAGTACTTC. It yields the protein CASSPDTGGRYEQYF.